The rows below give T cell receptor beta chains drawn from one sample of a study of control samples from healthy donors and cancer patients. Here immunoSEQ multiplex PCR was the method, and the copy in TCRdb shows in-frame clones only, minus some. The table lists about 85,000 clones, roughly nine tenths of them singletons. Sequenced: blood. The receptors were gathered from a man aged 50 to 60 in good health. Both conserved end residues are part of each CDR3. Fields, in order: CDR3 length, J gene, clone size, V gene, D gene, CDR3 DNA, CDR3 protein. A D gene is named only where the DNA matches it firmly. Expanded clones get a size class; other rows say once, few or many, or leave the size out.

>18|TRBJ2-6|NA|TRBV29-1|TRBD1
TGCAGCGTTGAGGTGTATGGGACAGGGGACTCTGGGGCCAACGTCCTGACTTTC
CSVEVYGTGDSGANVLTF
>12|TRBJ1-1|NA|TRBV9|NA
TGTGCCAGCAGCCGGTTGAACACTGAAGCTTTCTTT
CASSRLNTEAFF
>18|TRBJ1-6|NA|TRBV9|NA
TGTGCCAGCAGCCTCCGTGAAACAGGGAGCTCCTATAATTCACCCCTCCACTTT
CASSLRETGSSYNSPLHF
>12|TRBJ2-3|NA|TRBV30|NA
TGTGCCTGGAGAACGCCCCGGGATACGCAGTATTTT
CAWRTPRDTQYF
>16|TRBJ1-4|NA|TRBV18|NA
TGTGCCAGCTCACCGTTTCCTGCCACCCTTAATGAAAAACTGTTTTTT
CASSPFPATLNEKLFF
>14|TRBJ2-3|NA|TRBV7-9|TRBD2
TGTGCCAGCAGCTTAGGGCTAGCGGGGAGCACGCAGTATTTT
CASSLGLAGSTQYF
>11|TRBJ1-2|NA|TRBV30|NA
TGTGCCTGGAGTGGGGGGACTGGCTACACCTTC
CAWSGGTGYTF
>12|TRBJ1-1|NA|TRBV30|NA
TGTGCCTGGACAGGGGCGCAAACTGAAGCTTTCTTT
CAWTGAQTEAFF
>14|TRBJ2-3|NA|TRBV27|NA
TGTGCCAGCAGTTTCGGGGACCCCACAGATACGCAGTATTTT
CASSFGDPTDTQYF
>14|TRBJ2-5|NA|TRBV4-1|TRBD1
TGCGCCAGCAGCCCCACGGACAGGGGAGAGACCCAGTACTTC
CASSPTDRGETQYF
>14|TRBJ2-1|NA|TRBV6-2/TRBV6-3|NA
TGTGCCAGCAGTTACTCCCGGGGTGGGAATGAGCAGTTCTTC
CASSYSRGGNEQFF
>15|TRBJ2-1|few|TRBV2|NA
TGTGCCAGCCTCCACAAGGGCGGGGGCAGCGATGAGCAGTTCTTC
CASLHKGGGSDEQFF
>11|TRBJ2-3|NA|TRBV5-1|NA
TGCGCCAGCAGCTTGCTAAATACGCAGTATTTT
CASSLLNTQYF
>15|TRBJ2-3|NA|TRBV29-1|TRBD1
TGCAGCGTTATAGGGGACAGGGGGTACACAGATACGCAGTATTTT
CSVIGDRGYTDTQYF